What follows are 4 T cell receptor beta chains derived from one specimen sequenced in a study of T cell clones after liver transplantation. The assay was immunoSEQ multiplex PCR, and TCRdb's table has in-frame clones only and misses some. Of 65,000 to 80,000 clones in the sample, roughly 80% are singletons; the top ten hold 2.8%. This specimen was CD4+ T cells from blood, taken at the 22-month timepoint. Receptors originate from a human patient who received a liver transplant. Some T cells could come from the graft donor.

In its sample, this clone was seen once. The CDR3 loop reads CASSPSLAGKTSTGELFF. DNA of the CDR3: TGTGCCAGCTCACCCTCACTAGCGGGAAAGACGAGCACCGGGGAGCTGTTTTTT. This chain connects TRBV18 to TRBJ2-2; 10 nucleotides line up with TRBD2. Germline values: CDR1 KGHSH, CDR2 LQKENI. The CDR3 covers 18 residues. V gave up 3 bases and J gave up 4 bases; unmatched junction bases: 11.

The chain uses TRBV7-6 and TRBJ2-2; D is ambiguous. This CDR3 has 14 residues. The V and J ends lost 5 bases and 6 bases respectively, with 13 bases between them. Germline V lookup: CDR1 SGHVS, CDR2 FNYEAQ. CDR3 residues: CASSANVAAGELFF. The CDR3 DNA reads TGTGCCAGCAGCGCCAACGTAGCCGCCGGGGAGCTGTTTTTT.

The chain recombines TRBV7-2 with TRBJ2-2, with 7 bases fitting TRBD1. CDR3 size: 16 residues. Germline lookup yields CDR1 SGHTA and CDR2 FQGNSA. J was trimmed by 3 bases and V by 6 bases; bases with no gene match: 10. The CDR3 sequence: CASRERGGWDTGELFF. The CDR3 DNA is TGTGCCAGCAGAGAACGAGGGGGCTGGGACACCGGGGAGCTGTTTTTT.

V and J are TRBV7-3 and TRBJ2-1; 8 positions agree with TRBD2. The CDR3 totals 14 residues. Germline-derived CDR1 and CDR2 are SGHTA and FQGTGA. The junction had 3 bases not matched to a gene; V was cut back by 3 bases and J by 5 bases. In DNA form, the CDR3 reads TGTGCCAGCAGCTTGGGGACTAGTAACAATGAGCAGTTCTTC. Its protein product is CASSLGTSNNEQFF.